This T cell receptor beta chain appears in the sequencing data of a study of blood T cell repertoires in COVID-19. This CDR3 contains 14 residues. Trimming left V 2 bases short and J 1 base short, with 9 bases between. Germline assignment: CDR1 LGHDT and CDR2 YNNKEL (reference sequence). Per the original methods: Cell counts per sample came from amplifying reference gene primers. The data were produced by immunoSEQ multiplex PCR, yet TCRdb's version contains in-frame clones alone and is incomplete. V and J calls and clone size are those listed in that table; D and trimming were worked out from the DNA. The data contain approximately 130,000 clones, approximately 85% of them singletons. This clone is a singleton in its sample.

The sequenced material came from peripheral blood. The sequence derives from a human donor in a cohort sampled during active COVID-19. The rearrangement uses TRBV3-1 (or the pseudogene TRBV3-2) and TRBJ2-7, with D uncertain. CDR3: CASSQNFLSYEQYF. CDR3 DNA: TGTGCCAGCAGCCAAAACTTCCTTTCCTACGAGCAGTACTTC.